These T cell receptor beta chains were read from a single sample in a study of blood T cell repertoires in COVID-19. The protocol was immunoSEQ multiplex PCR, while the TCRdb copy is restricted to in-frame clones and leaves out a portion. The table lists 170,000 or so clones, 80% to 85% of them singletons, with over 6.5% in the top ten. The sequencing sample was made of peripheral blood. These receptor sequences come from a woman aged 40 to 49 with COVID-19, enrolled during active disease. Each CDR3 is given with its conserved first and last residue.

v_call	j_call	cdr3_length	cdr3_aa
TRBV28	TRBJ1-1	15	CASSSPPRGATEAFF
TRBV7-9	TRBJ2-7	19	CASSPSGGRRQGVYYEQYF
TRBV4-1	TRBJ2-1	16	CASSQEPSGRSGEQFF
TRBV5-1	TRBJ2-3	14	CASTATSGTDTQYF
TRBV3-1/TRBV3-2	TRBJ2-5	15	CASSSTGTASETQYF
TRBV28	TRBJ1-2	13	CATKQGAIYGYTF
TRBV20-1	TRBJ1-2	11	CSLLLNYGYTF
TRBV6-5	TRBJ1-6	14	CASRDTGGSSPLHF
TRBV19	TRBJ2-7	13	CASSIVEGYEQYF
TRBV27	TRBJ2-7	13	CASSRTTGYEQYF
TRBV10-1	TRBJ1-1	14	CASSKQGVNTEAFF
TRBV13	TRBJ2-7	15	CASSLKPGQGYEQYF
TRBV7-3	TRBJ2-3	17	CASSKTGGSLPTDTQYF
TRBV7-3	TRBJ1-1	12	CASSLDRDAAFF
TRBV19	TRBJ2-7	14	CASSLSGGTYEQYF
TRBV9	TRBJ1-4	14	CASSVAGPPEKLFF
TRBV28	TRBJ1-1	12	CAASYWNTEAFF